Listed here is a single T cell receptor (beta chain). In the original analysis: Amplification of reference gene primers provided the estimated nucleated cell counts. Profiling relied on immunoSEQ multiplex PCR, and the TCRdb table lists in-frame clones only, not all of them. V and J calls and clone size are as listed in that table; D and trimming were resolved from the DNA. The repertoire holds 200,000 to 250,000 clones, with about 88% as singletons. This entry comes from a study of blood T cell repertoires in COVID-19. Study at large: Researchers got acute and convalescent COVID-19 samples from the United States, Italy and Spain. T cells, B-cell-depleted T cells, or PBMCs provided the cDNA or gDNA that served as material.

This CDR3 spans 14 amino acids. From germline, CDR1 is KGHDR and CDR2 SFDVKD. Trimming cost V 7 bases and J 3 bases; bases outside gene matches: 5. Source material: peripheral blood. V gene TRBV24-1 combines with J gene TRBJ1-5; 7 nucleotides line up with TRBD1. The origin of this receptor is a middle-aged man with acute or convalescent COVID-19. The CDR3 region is CATSGTAYNQPQHF. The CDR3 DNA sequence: TGTGCCACCAGCGGGACAGCTTACAATCAGCCCCAGCATTTT.